Following are 27 T cell receptor beta chains from one sample sequenced in a study of blood T cell repertoires in COVID-19. The table came from immunoSEQ multiplex PCR; TCRdb's copy has only in-frame clones and leaves some out. The sample holds under 500,000 clones, around 90% seen once. Input material: PBMCs or T cells enriched from blood (not recorded which). All receptors come from a woman younger than 35 with acute COVID-19.

The chain employs TRBV4-1 and TRBJ1-3, with D unclear. The length of the CDR3 is 16 residues. CDR1 and CDR2 from the germline V gene are MGHRA and YSYEKL. The ends were cut back, 1 base at V and 2 bases at J, with 12 bases in the middle. The CDR3 sequence is CASSQGLALAGNTIYF. The CDR3 DNA follows: TGCGCCAGCAGCCAAGGCTTAGCCTTAGCTGGAAACACCATATATTTT.

The rearrangement uses TRBV6-5 and TRBJ2-3; a possible D gene is TRBD1 (6 bases). Trimming removed 7 bases from V and 0 bases from J, with 14 bases in between. This CDR3 comprises 15 residues. Germline CDR1 and CDR2: MNHEY and SVGAGI. CDR3 DNA sequence: TGTGCCAGCACTGCCGACAGGTCTAGCACAGATACGCAGTATTTT. This translates into CASTADRSSTDTQYF.

The rearrangement links TRBV5-1 to TRBJ2-3; TRBD1 agrees at 7 bases. Per the germline V gene, CDR1 is SGHRS and CDR2 is YFSETQ. Unmatched junction bases numbered 8, after V lost 4 bases and J lost 6 bases. The CDR3 is 14 amino acids. This CDR3 reads CASSIGQDLDTQYF. DNA of the CDR3: TGCGCCAGCAGCATTGGACAGGATCTGGATACGCAGTATTTT. Variable domain in full (rest from reference TRBV5-1 and TRBJ2-3): KAGVTQTPRYLIKTRGQQVTLSCSPISGHRSVSWYQQTPGQGLQFLFEYFSETQRNKGNFPGRFSGRQFSNSRSEMNVSTLELGDSALYLCASSIGQDLDTQYFGPGTRLTVL.

The chain uses TRBV29-1 and TRBJ2-1, with a possible D match to TRBD1 (5 bases). Deletions cut 4 bases from V and 6 bases from J, with 16 bases between. This CDR3 has 14 residues. CDR1 and CDR2 (germline): SQVTM, ANQGSEA. The CDR3 DNA is TGCAGCGTTGTTCCCAGGCGGCAGGGCAATGAGCAGTTCTTC. Encoded protein: CSVVPRRQGNEQFF.

V and J are TRBV7-8 and TRBJ2-7, with unresolved D. The CDR3 totals 13 residues. Germline V lookup: CDR1 SGHVS, CDR2 FQNEAQ. Trimming removed 1 base from V and 6 bases from J, with 10 bases in between. Here the CDR3 reads CASSLESDREQYF. CDR3 DNA: TGTGCCAGCAGCTTAGAGTCAGATCGCGAGCAGTACTTC.

This clone was recorded only once. The genes are TRBV19 and TRBJ2-3; a possible D gene is TRBD2 (6 bases). The CDR3 runs to 17 residues. Germline assignment: CDR1 LNHDA and CDR2 SQIVND (reference sequence). The ends were cut back, 3 bases at V and 9 bases at J, with 25 bases in the middle. The CDR3 loop is CASSIETGTGSRGTQYF. DNA of the CDR3: TGTGCCAGTAGTATTGAAACCGGGACGGGATCCCGGGGGACGCAGTATTTT.

The CDR3 region has the DNA TGTGCCAGCAAGTTAAGCGGCGGAGGGAGCGTCCTGACTTTC. The encoded protein is CASKLSGGGSVLTF. The J gene is TRBJ2-6, the V gene TRBV27; D might be TRBD2 (6 bases). Germline V lookup: CDR1 MNHEY, CDR2 SMNVEV (reference sequence). The CDR3 covers 14 residues. V lost 7 bases and J lost 12, with 19 bases in between.

The chain is built from TRBV7-2 and TRBJ1-5; no definite D call. The CDR3 sequence is 14 residues long. V shed 1 base and J shed 0 bases, with 4 bases lying between them. Germline CDR1 and CDR2: SGHTA and FQGNSA. DNA for the CDR3: TGTGCCAGCAGCTTAGATCATAGCAATCAGCCCCAGCATTTT. Residues: CASSLDHSNQPQHF.

The chain combines TRBV27 with TRBJ2-7, with D maybe TRBD2 (6 bases). Trimming shortened V by 9 bases and J by 0 bases, and 12 bases separated the two germline ends. The V gene's germline CDR1 is MNHEY and CDR2 SMNVEV (reference sequence). CDR3 length: 13 residues. The DNA for the CDR3 is TGTGCCAGTTCGGGGGTCGGCTCCTACGAGCAGTACTTC. Translating it yields CASSGVGSYEQYF.

The V and J genes are TRBV19 and TRBJ1-5, with 7 bases identical to TRBD1. Germline CDR1 reads LNHDA; CDR2 reads SQIVND (reference sequence). V lost 5 bases, J lost 7 bases, and 11 bases stayed unmatched. This CDR3 is 15 amino acids long. CDR3: CASSPATGHRQPQHF. For the CDR3, the DNA is TGTGCCAGTAGTCCCGCGACAGGGCATCGCCAGCCCCAGCATTTT.

In its sample, this clone was seen once. This chain uses TRBV19 with TRBJ2-2; D is ambiguous. The CDR3 sequence is 14 residues long. Germline V CDR1 and CDR2: LNHDA, SQIVND (reference sequence). Trimming cost V 4 bases and J 8 bases, with 14 bases left between them. CDR3 bases: TGTGCCAGTAGTACTCTCCTGGTAGCTGGGGAGCTGTTTTTT. The encoded protein is CASSTLLVAGELFF.

The rearrangement joins TRBV12-3 or TRBV12-4 to TRBJ1-4, with a possible D match to TRBD1 (5 bases). The CDR3 runs to 13 residues. V was cut by 5 bases and J by 6 bases, with 10 bases left in between. The CDR3 nucleotides read TGTGCCAGCAGTCGGGGGGGACATGAAAAACTGTTTTTT. Translated, it gives CASSRGGHEKLFF.

This sequence joins TRBV12-3 or TRBV12-4 and TRBJ2-7; 9 bases are shared with TRBD1. The ends lost 8 bases at V and 2 bases at J; junction bases unmatched: 1. The CDR3 contains 12 residues. The DNA of the CDR3 is TGTGCCAGCGGGACAGGGCCCTACGAGCAGTACTTC. Translation gives CASGTGPYEQYF.

The chain couples TRBV5-5 to TRBJ1-6, with 7 bases lining up with TRBD1. Germline CDR1 and CDR2: SGHKS and YYEKEE (reference sequence). This CDR3 has 12 amino acids. The junction had 6 bases not matched to a gene; V was cut back by 4 bases and J by 14 bases. The CDR3 loop is CASSPDRVTLHF. The CDR3 region has the DNA TGTGCCAGCAGCCCCGACAGGGTAACCCTCCACTTT.

The chain couples TRBV4-1 to TRBJ1-1; D is ambiguous. From germline, CDR1 is MGHRA and CDR2 YSYEKL. The germline V and J ends were trimmed by 1 base and 10 bases, with 16 bases remaining between them. The CDR3 totals 14 residues. Here the CDR3 DNA reads TGCGCCAGCAGCCAAGGGCATCTCACAGCCCCAGCTTTCTTT. Its protein product is CASSQGHLTAPAFF.

V is TRBV7-3 and J is TRBJ2-2, with D unclear. The CDR3 spans 14 residues. Between the trimmed V and J ends, which lost 1 base and 4 bases, there was a span of 7 bases. The germline gives CDR1 SGHTA, CDR2 FQGTGA. CDR3 amino acids: CASSLSQFTGELFF. CDR3 sequence (DNA): TGTGCCAGCAGCTTAAGTCAGTTCACCGGGGAGCTGTTTTTT.

This chain joins TRBV7-2 and TRBJ2-1; 7 bases match TRBD2. V shed 7 bases, J shed 10 bases, and the junction held 16 bases outside the gene matches. In germline, CDR1 is SGHTA, CDR2 FQGNSA. This CDR3 comprises 15 residues. The CDR3 bases are TGTGCCAGCATCAGAGGGGACGCGGGAGCGGGGGAGCAGTTCTTC. This sequence encodes CASIRGDAGAGEQFF.

V and J are TRBV3-1 (or the pseudogene TRBV3-2) and TRBJ2-5; D ambiguous. The germline CDR1 and CDR2 sequences are LGHDT and YNNKEL (reference sequence). Trimming removed 0 bases from V and 2 bases from J, with 10 bases in between. This CDR3 has 15 amino acids. The CDR3 coding sequence is TGTGCCAGCAGCCAAGATCTTACTCGGCAAGAGACCCAGTACTTC. Translation gives CASSQDLTRQETQYF.

The chain is built from TRBV30 and TRBJ1-5; no definite D call. In germline, CDR1 is GTSNPN, CDR2 SVGIG (reference sequence). Trimming cost V 3 bases and J 0 bases, with 12 bases left between them. The CDR3 contains 15 residues. The CDR3 loop reads CAWSPGENSNQPQHF. CDR3 DNA sequence: TGTGCCTGGAGCCCGGGTGAGAATAGCAATCAGCCCCAGCATTTT.

The J gene is TRBJ1-3, the V gene TRBV28; weak D call: TRBD1 (6 bases). V lost 5 bases and J 0 bases, leaving 11 bases between the germline ends. Germline CDR1 MDHEN, CDR2 SYDVKM. The CDR3 runs to 15 residues. The CDR3 here is CASSRGAFSGNTIYF. The CDR3 bases are TGTGCCAGCAGTCGGGGGGCATTCTCTGGAAACACCATATATTTT.

V gene TRBV21-1 combines with J gene TRBJ2-7; the table's D gene call, TRBD2, was not cross checked with the DNA. TRBV21-1 is a known pseudogene. The CDR3 consists of 18 residues. The CDR3: CASSKVRTTSGRAHEQYF. The CDR3 region has the DNA TGTGCCAGCAGCAAAGTCAGAACTACTAGCGGGAGGGCCCACGAGCAGTACTTC.

For this clone: The sample carries other DNA sequences with the same CDR3. The genes are TRBV29-1 and TRBJ2-1; tentatively, D is TRBD2 (6 bases). Germline lookup yields CDR1 SQVTM and CDR2 ANQGSEA. The CDR3 contains 14 residues. V lost 1 base, J lost 4 bases, and 11 bases lay in between. CDR3 sequence reads: CSVEGAGSYNEQFF. Here the CDR3 DNA reads TGCAGCGTTGAAGGGGCGGGAAGTTACAATGAGCAGTTCTTC.

This chain uses TRBV5-6 with TRBJ1-2; D is perhaps TRBD1 (6 bases). The CDR3 consists of 13 residues. Trimming shortened V by 4 bases and J by 6 bases, and 13 bases separated the two germline ends. Germline values: CDR1 SGHDT, CDR2 YYEEEE. CDR3 bases: TGTGCCAGCAGCCAAGGGGGAGTTAATGGCTACACCTTC. Translating gives CASSQGGVNGYTF.

The chain is built from TRBV3-1 (or the pseudogene TRBV3-2) and TRBJ1-5, with TRBD1 as a possible D gene (5 bases). CDR3 size: 15 residues. The V end was cut by 0 bases, the J end by 7 bases, with 13 bases between. Germline V gives CDR1 LGHDT, CDR2 YNNKEL (reference sequence). The CDR3 DNA reads TGTGCCAGCAGCCAAGATTTAGGGGCCTGGCAGCCCCAGCATTTT. It is translated as CASSQDLGAWQPQHF.

Concerning this clone itself: This sample also contains other DNA sequences that code for the same CDR3. The rearrangement uses TRBV11-2 and TRBJ2-1, with a tentative D call TRBD1 (6 bases). The CDR3 is made up of 13 amino acids. The germline V and J ends were trimmed by 1 base and 6 bases, with 7 bases remaining between them. Germline loops: CDR1 SGHAT, CDR2 FQNNGV. The CDR3 DNA is TGTGCCAGCAGCTTAGTAGGGGGCAATGAGCAGTTCTTC. Protein: CASSLVGGNEQFF.

The rearrangement joins TRBV4-2 to TRBJ1-2, with 7 positions matching TRBD1. This CDR3 is built from 16 residues. J was trimmed by 2 bases and V by 1 base; bases with no gene match: 7. Germline CDR1 LGHNA, CDR2 YNFKEQ. The CDR3 nucleotides are TGTGCCAGCAGCCAAGTCGAAGGGACAGCCAACTATGGCTACACCTTC. Encoded protein: CASSQVEGTANYGYTF.

The chain links TRBV11-2 to TRBJ2-5, with 8 bases fitting TRBD2. Trimming at V came to 1 base and at J to 4 bases, leaving 8 bases not matched to a gene. The CDR3 is 16 amino acids. Germline values: CDR1 SGHAT, CDR2 FQNNGV. The CDR3 reads CASSLGGRGGTETQYF. The CDR3 DNA reads as TGTGCCAGCAGCTTAGGGGGTCGGGGGGGAACAGAGACCCAGTACTTC.